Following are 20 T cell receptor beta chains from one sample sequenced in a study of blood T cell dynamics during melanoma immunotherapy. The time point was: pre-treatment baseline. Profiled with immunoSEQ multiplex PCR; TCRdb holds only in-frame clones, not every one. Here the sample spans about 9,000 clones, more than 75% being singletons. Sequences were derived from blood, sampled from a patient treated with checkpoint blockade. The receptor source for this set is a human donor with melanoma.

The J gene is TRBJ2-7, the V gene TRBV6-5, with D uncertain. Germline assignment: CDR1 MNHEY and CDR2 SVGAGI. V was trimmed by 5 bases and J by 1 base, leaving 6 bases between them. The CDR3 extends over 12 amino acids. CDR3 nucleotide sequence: TGTGCCAGCAGTGGACGATCCTACGAGCAGTACTTC. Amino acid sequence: CASSGRSYEQYF.

The CDR3 region has the DNA TGTGCCAGCGGGGAGCGGGGACAGTCCTACGAGCAGTACTTC. Amino acids: CASGERGQSYEQYF. This chain uses TRBV2 with TRBJ2-7; possibly TRBD1 or TRBD2 for D (7 bases each). CDR3 length: 14 amino acids. The ends were cut back, 8 bases at V and 1 base at J, with 15 bases in the middle. Germline assignment: CDR1 SNHLY and CDR2 FYNNEI. The full variable domain, in which reference TRBV2 and TRBJ2-7 provide the parts outside the CDR3, is EPEVTQTPSHQVTQMGQEVILRCVPISNHLYFYWYRQILGQKVEFLVSFYNNEISEKSEIFDDQFSVERPDGSNFTLKIRSTKLEDSAMYFCASGERGQSYEQYFGPGTRLTVT.

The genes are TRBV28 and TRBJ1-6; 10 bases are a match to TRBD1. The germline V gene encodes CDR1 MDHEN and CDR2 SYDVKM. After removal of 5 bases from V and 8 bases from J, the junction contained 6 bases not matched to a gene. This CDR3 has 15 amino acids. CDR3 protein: CASSVTGTGDSPLHF. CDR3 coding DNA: TGTGCCAGCAGTGTGACCGGGACAGGGGATTCACCCCTCCACTTT. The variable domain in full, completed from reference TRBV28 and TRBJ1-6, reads DVKVTQSSRYLVKRTGEKVFLECVQDMDHENMFWYRQDPGLGLRLIYFSYDVKMKEKGDIPEGYSVSREKKERFSLILESASTNQTSMYLCASSVTGTGDSPLHFGNGTRLTVT.

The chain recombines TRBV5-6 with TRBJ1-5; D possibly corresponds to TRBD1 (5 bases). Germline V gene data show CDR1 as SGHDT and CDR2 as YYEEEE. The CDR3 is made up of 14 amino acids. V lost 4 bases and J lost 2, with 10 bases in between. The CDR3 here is CASSGGRRNQPQHF. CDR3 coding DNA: TGTGCCAGCAGCGGGGGACGGCGCAATCAGCCCCAGCATTTT.

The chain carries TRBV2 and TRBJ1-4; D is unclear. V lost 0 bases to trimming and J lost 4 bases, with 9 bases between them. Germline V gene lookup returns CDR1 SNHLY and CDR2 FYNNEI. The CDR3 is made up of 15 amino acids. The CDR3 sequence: CASSEAQVFNEKLFF. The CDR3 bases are TGTGCCAGCAGTGAAGCGCAGGTCTTTAATGAAAAACTGTTTTTT. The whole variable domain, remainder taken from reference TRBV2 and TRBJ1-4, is EPEVTQTPSHQVTQMGQEVILRCVPISNHLYFYWYRQILGQKVEFLVSFYNNEISEKSEIFDDQFSVERPDGSNFTLKIRSTKLEDSAMYFCASSEAQVFNEKLFFGSGTQLSVL.

In nucleotides, the CDR3 is TGTGCCAGCAGTTCAAAACATACCGGATACGAGCAGTACTTC. It encodes CASSSKHTGYEQYF. This chain joins TRBV27 and TRBJ2-5; D not resolved. The better agreement between TRBJ2-7 and the DNA end casts doubt on the J call. The germline V gene encodes CDR1 MNHEY and CDR2 SMNVEV (reference sequence). The CDR3 loop spans 14 amino acids.

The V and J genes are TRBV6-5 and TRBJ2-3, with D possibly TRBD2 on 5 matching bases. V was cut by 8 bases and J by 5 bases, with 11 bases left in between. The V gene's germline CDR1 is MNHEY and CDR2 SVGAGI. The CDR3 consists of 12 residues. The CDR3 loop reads CASSLAGDTQYF. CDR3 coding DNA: TGTGCCAGCTCTCTAGCTGGAGATACGCAGTATTTT.

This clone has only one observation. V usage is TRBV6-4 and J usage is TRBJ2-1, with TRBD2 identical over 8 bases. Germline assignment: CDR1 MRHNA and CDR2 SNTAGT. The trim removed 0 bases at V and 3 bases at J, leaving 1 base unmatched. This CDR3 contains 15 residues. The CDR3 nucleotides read TGTGCCAGCAGTGACTCCGGGACTAGCTACAATGAGCAGTTCTTC. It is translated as CASSDSGTSYNEQFF.

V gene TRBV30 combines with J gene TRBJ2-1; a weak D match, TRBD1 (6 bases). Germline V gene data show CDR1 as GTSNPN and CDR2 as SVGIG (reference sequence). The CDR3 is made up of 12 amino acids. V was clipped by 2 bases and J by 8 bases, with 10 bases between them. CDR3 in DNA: TGTGCCTGGAGTAACAGGGACGATGAGCAGTTCTTC. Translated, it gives CAWSNRDDEQFF.

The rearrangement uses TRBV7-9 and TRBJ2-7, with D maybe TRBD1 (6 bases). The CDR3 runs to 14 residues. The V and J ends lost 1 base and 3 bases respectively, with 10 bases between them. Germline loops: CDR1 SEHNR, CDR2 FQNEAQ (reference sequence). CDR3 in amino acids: CASSLGGGLYEQYF. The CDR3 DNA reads TGTGCCAGCAGCTTAGGAGGGGGTCTCTACGAGCAGTACTTC.

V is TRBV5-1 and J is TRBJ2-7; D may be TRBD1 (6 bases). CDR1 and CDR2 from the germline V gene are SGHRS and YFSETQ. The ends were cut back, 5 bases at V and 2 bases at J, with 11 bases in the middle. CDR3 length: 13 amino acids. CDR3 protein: CASRPGTTYEQYF. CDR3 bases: TGCGCCAGCAGGCCCGGGACAACCTACGAGCAGTACTTC.

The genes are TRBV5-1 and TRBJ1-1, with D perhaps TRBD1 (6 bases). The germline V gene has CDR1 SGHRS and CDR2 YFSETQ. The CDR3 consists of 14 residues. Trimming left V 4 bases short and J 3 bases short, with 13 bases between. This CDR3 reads CASSPLPGDTEAFF. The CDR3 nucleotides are TGCGCCAGCAGCCCCCTCCCAGGGGACACTGAAGCTTTCTTT.

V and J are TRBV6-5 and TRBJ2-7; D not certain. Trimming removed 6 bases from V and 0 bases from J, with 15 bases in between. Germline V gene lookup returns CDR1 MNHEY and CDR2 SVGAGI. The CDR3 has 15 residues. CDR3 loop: CASRPVSAPSYEQYF. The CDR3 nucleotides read TGTGCCAGCAGGCCAGTTTCGGCCCCCTCCTACGAGCAGTACTTC.

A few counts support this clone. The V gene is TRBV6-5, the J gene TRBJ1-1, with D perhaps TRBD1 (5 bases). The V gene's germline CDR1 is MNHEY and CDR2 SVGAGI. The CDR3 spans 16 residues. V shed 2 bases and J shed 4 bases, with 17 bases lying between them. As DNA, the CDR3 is TGTGCCAGCAGTTACGATTCCTATCAGGGACCCACTGAAGCTTTCTTT. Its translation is CASSYDSYQGPTEAFF.

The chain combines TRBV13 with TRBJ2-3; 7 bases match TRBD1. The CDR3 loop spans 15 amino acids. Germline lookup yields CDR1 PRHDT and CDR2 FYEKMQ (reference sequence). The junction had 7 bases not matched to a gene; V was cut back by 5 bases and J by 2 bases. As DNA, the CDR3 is TGTGCCAGCAGCACACACAGGGGTCCCACAGATACGCAGTATTTT. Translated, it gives CASSTHRGPTDTQYF.

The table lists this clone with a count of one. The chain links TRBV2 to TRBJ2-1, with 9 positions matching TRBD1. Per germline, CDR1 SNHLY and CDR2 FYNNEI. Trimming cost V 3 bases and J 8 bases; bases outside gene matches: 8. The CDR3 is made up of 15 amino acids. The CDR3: CASSEEQGAFYEQFF. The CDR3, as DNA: TGTGCCAGCAGTGAGGAACAGGGGGCTTTCTATGAGCAGTTCTTC.

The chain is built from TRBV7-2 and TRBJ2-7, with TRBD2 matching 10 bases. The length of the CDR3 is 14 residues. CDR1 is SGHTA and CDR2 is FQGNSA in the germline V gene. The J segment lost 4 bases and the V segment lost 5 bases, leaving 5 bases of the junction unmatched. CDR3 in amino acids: CASSLTSGSYEQYF. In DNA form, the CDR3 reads TGTGCCAGCAGCCTGACTAGCGGGTCGTACGAGCAGTACTTC.

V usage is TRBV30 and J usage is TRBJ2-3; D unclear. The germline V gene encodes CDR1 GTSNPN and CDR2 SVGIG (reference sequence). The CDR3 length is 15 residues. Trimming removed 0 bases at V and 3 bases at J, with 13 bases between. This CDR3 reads CAWSVGLGLTDTQYF. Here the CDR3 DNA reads TGTGCCTGGAGTGTAGGCCTAGGGCTTACAGATACGCAGTATTTT.

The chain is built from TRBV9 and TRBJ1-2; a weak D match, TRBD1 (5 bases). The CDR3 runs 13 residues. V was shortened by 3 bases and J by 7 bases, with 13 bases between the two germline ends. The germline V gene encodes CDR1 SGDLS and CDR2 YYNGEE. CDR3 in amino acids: CASSAGGFGGYTF. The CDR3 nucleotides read TGTGCCAGCAGCGCTGGGGGGTTTGGTGGCTACACCTTC.

The CDR3 region is CASSLAVGGALSYNEQFF. CDR3 coding DNA: TGTGCCAGCAGCTTAGCAGTAGGGGGGGCGCTCTCCTACAATGAGCAGTTCTTC. This chain connects TRBV7-9 to TRBJ2-1, with a tentative D call TRBD2 (7 bases). The CDR3 totals 18 residues. CDR1 SEHNR and CDR2 FQNEAQ come from the germline V gene (reference sequence). V lost 0 bases and J 0 bases, leaving 15 bases between the germline ends.